This T cell receptor beta chain was sequenced for a study of T cells after yellow fever vaccination. Study-level background: Preparation of the low-cell-number fractions used SMART-Seq v4 Ultra Low Input.

Notes on the study in general: Although the secondary response was weaker, it peaked faster, at day 5 versus 15. Among primary-vaccination clones, most reappeared after the booster, at almost 98% for CD4 and more than 75% for CD8.

Of note for this clonotype: What it binds is unknown.

Using its own MiXCR run on the 5' RACE reads, TCRdb lists one record per CDR3 protein. Of 150,000 to 200,000 distinct CDR3 sequences listed, 11% are singletons. This material consisted of CD8+ T cells sorted from PBMCs, taken 15 days after the yellow fever booster vaccination. This receptor was taken from a man younger than 35 who received the YFV17D yellow fever vaccine.

CDR3 DNA sequence: TGTGCCAGCAGCTTGTCACTAGCGGGGGCCACTAGCACAGATACGCAGTATTTT. Protein product: CASSLSLAGATSTDTQYF. This rearrangement joins TRBV7-2 to TRBJ2-3; 11 bases align to TRBD2. Germline-derived CDR1 and CDR2 are SGHTA and FQGNSA. Trimming removed 3 bases from V and 0 bases from J; junction bases left unmatched: 8. The CDR3 length is 18 residues.